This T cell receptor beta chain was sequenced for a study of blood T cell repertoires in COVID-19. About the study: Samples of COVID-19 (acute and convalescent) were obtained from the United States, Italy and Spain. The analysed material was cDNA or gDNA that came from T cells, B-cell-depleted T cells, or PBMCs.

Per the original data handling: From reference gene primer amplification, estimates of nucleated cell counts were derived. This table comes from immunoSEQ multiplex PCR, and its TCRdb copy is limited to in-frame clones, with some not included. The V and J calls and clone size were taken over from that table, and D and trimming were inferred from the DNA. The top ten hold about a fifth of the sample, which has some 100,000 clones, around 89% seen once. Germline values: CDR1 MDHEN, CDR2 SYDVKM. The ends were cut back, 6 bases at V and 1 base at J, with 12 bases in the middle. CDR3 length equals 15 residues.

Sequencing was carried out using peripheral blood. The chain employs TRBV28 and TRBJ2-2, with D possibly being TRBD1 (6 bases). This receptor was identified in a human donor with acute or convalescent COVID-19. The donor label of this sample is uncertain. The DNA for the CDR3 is TGTGCCAGCAGGGATTCGACAGGGAACACCGGGGAGCTGTTTTTT. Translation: CASRDSTGNTGELFF.